This T cell receptor (beta chain) was found in a study of molecular identifiers for immune sequencing clone quantification. In the study overall: Within a replicate experiment, RNA obtained from either around 20,000 or 100,000 naive CD8 cells was divided into five aliquots, and four of those aliquots were then sequenced.

Each CDR3 protein is one row after TCRdb ran MiXCR on the PCR reads. Of about 640,000 distinct CDR3 sequences listed, roughly 21% were seen once; the top ten hold roughly 0.9%. Per germline, CDR1 SEHNR and CDR2 FQNEAQ (reference sequence). This CDR3 comprises 12 residues. V lost 6 bases and J 3 bases, leaving 9 bases between the germline ends. Study-wide results and limits: The study found clones above 20 RNA copies held over 98% of effector molecules and under 1% in naive cells. Spiked Jurkat TCR RNA equivalent to one cell was reportedly detectable in about a million naive cells.

Naive CD8 T cells were sorted as CD8+CD4-CCR7+CD45RA+. On this clonotype itself: Its antigen is as yet unknown.

This chain joins TRBV7-9 and TRBJ2-7; D ambiguous. Input material: naive CD8+ T cells from blood, with Jurkat cell RNA spiked in. Subset noted: FACS-sorted CD8+CD4-CCR7+CD45RA+ naive T cells. This clonotype was sampled from a human donor in good health. Some libraries in this study had Jurkat cell RNA spiked in. The CDR3 DNA reads as TGTGCCAGCAGTCCAGCGATCTACGAGCAGTACTTC. This encodes CASSPAIYEQYF.